This TCR beta chain was captured by sequencing in a study of CD8+ T cells in alopecia areata. Background on the study: Twice a day, 5 to 10 mg of oral tofacitinib was administered to treated patients. People stayed on tofacitinib for 6 to 18 months, then stopped the drug for 6 months.

Sequencing relied on a cDNA template that was reverse transcribed from extracted RNA. The method was immunoSEQ multiplex PCR; TCRdb's version includes in-frame clones alone and lacks a portion of them. The sample shows roughly 200,000 clones, 50% to 70% of them seen only once. This CDR3 spans 12 amino acids. CDR1 and CDR2 (germline): SGHTA, FQGNSA. V lost 6 bases to trimming and J lost 7 bases, with 13 bases between them. The gene calls are TRBV7-2 and TRBJ2-7; tentative D call: TRBD1 (6 bases). The sequence derives from a human donor with alopecia areata. The source material was CD4+ T cells sorted from blood, sampled at week 0. The CDR3 sequence: CASSYRAGEQYF. CDR3 DNA: TGTGCCAGCAGTTACAGGGCTGGGGAGCAGTACTTC.